The 10 T cell receptor beta chains below were found in one sample sequenced in a study of OX40 agonist ivuxolimab in advanced cancers. The library was obtained by the immunoSEQ multiplex PCR assay. Not all clones reach the TCRdb copy of this immuneACCESS table, which keeps in-frame sequences only. Checked studies attribute under half of the gap to unresolved V genes and leave the rest unexplained. This sample gives around 84,000 clones in total; about 93% of them show up just once. Approximately 11% of the sample belongs to the ten largest clones. The sample was CD4+ or CD8+ T cells sorted from blood, taken in a trial of the OX40 agonist ivuxolimab. The receptors were gathered from an adult with an advanced solid tumor such as melanoma, head and neck, liver or kidney cancer.

The chain couples TRBV28 to TRBJ1-5, with D perhaps TRBD1 (5 bases). The germline V gene has CDR1 MDHEN and CDR2 SYDVKM. The CDR3 has 15 residues. V lost 3 bases, J lost 5 bases, and 14 bases lay in between. The CDR3 protein is CASSFQGRNHQPQHF. The CDR3 DNA reads TGTGCCAGCAGTTTCCAGGGTCGGAATCATCAGCCCCAGCATTTT.

The chain employs TRBV12-5 and TRBJ2-7, with a possible D match to TRBD2 (6 bases). V lost 0 bases to trimming and J lost 6 bases, with 21 bases between them. This CDR3 comprises 17 residues. Per the germline V gene, CDR1 is LGHNT and CDR2 is FRNRAP. The CDR3: CASGLVGRGAGIGEQYF. CDR3 DNA: TGTGCTAGTGGTTTGGTAGGGCGGGGCGCCGGGATTGGCGAGCAGTACTTC.

The rearrangement joins TRBV6-1 to TRBJ2-4; TRBD2 matches 7 bases. Germline CDR1 reads MNHNS; CDR2 reads SASEGT. This CDR3 comprises 17 residues. The V gene end was trimmed by 1 base and the J gene end by 8 bases; junction bases not matched to a gene: 14. CDR3 residues: CASSEVGGRAYWDIQYF. DNA of the CDR3: TGTGCCAGCAGTGAAGTGGGTGGGAGGGCCTATTGGGACATTCAGTACTTC.

This clone has just one count. The genes are TRBV4-3 and TRBJ2-3; the D is unclear. Germline assignment: CDR1 LGHNA and CDR2 YSLEER. Deletions cut 2 bases from V and 2 bases from J, with 17 bases between. This CDR3 is 17 amino acids long. The CDR3 DNA sequence: TGCGCCAGCAGCCAATTTCAAATTTCGACGCCCACAGATACGCAGTATTTT. As protein: CASSQFQISTPTDTQYF.

The V and J genes are TRBV19 and TRBJ2-4; no reliable D call. Germline lookup yields CDR1 LNHDA and CDR2 SQIVND (reference sequence). Trimming pared 3 bases from V and 4 bases from J, leaving 13 bases between. This CDR3 spans 15 amino acids. The chain's CDR3 is CASSIRAEIKNIQYF. The DNA for the CDR3 is TGTGCCAGTAGTATTAGGGCAGAGATAAAAAACATTCAGTACTTC.

This chain connects TRBV5-1 to TRBJ1-1; D is unresolved. Trimming removed 0 bases at V and 0 bases at J, with 6 bases between. The CDR3 has 14 amino acids. Germline V gene sequence: CDR1 SGHRS, CDR2 YFSETQ. The CDR3 protein is CASSLARVNTEAFF. The CDR3, as DNA: TGCGCCAGCAGCTTGGCGAGGGTGAACACTGAAGCTTTCTTT.

The V and J genes are TRBV4-1 and TRBJ1-5; D is unresolved. Germline CDR1 MGHRA, CDR2 YSYEKL. Trimming took off 2 bases at V and 9 bases at J, with 11 bases between the two ends. The CDR3 has 13 residues. The CDR3 DNA sequence: TGCGCCAGCAGCCAAACCGGGAGAGGGCCCCAGCATTTT. Its protein is CASSQTGRGPQHF.

The chain is built from TRBV9 and TRBJ2-1, with D possibly matching TRBD2 (6 bases). The CDR3 covers 18 residues. Germline assignment: CDR1 SGDLS and CDR2 YYNGEE. Trimming took off 0 bases at V and 4 bases at J, with 20 bases between the two ends. CDR3: CASSVDPAPGDSYNEQFF. The CDR3 bases are TGTGCCAGCAGCGTAGATCCTGCTCCCGGGGACTCTTACAATGAGCAGTTCTTC.

This clone was recorded only once. The chain joins TRBV7-9 to TRBJ2-7; D might be TRBD2 (5 bases). There are 15 residues in the CDR3. CDR1 is SEHNR, CDR2 FQNEAQ, per germline (reference sequence). Trimming shortened V by 3 bases and J by 7 bases, and 19 bases separated the two germline ends. DNA for the CDR3: TGTGCCAGCAGCTTGGAGGACTTCCGACGGAGGGAGCAGTACTTC. This codes for CASSLEDFRRREQYF. Variable domain in full (rest from reference TRBV7-9 and TRBJ2-7): DTGVSQNPRHKITKRGQNVTFRCDPISEHNRLYWYRQTLGQGPEFLTYFQNEAQLEKSRLLSDRFSAERPKGSFSTLEIQRTEQGDSAMYLCASSLEDFRRREQYFGPGTRLTVT.

The chain employs TRBV9 and TRBJ2-3; a weak D match, TRBD1 (5 bases). This CDR3 comprises 15 residues. The ends were cut back, 0 bases at V and 5 bases at J, with 13 bases in the middle. Germline lookup yields CDR1 SGDLS and CDR2 YYNGEE. For the CDR3, the DNA is TGTGCCAGCAGCGTAGAGTGGACATTGGGAGATACGCAGTATTTT. Protein: CASSVEWTLGDTQYF.